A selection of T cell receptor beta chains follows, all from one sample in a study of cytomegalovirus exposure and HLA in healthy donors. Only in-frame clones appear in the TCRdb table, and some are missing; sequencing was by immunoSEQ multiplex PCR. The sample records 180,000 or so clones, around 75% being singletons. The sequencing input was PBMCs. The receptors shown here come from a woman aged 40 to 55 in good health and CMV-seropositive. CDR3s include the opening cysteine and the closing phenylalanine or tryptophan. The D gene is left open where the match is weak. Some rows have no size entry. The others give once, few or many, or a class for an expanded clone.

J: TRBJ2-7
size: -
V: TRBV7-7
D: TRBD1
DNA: TGTGCTAGCAGCTTAGGGACAGGGAGTTTCGAGCAGTACTTC
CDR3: CASSLGTGSFEQYF

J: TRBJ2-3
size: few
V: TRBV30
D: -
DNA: TGTGCCGGACGGGGGAGCACAGATACGCAGTATTTT
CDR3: CAGRGSTDTQYF

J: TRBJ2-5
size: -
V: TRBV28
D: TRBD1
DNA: TGTGCCAGCAGAAGGACAGGGCACCAAGAGACCCAGTACTTC
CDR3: CASRRTGHQETQYF

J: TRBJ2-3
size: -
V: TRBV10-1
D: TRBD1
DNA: TGCGCCGCAACGTTCGGACAGGGGTTTAACGACGAGGCGGATACGCAGTATTTT
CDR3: CAATFGQGFNDEADTQYF

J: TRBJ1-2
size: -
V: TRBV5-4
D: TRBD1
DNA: TGTGCCAGCAGCGATTGGCGCAGGGGGAACTATGGCTACACCTTC
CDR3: CASSDWRRGNYGYTF

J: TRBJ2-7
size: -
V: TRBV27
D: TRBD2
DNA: TGTGCCAGCAGTTTGGGGACTAGTGGCTACGAGCAGTACTTC
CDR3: CASSLGTSGYEQYF

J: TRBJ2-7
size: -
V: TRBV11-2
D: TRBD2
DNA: TGTGCCAGCAGCTTAGATACTAGCGCGAGCTCCTACGAGCAGTACTTC
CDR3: CASSLDTSASSYEQYF

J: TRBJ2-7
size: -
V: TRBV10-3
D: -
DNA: TGTGCCATCAGTGAATATGAGGTGGCGCGATCCTACGAGCAGTACTTC
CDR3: CAISEYEVARSYEQYF

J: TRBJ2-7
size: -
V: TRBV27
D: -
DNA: TGTGCCAGCAGCCCGAGGGTCCTGAGCTCCTACGAGCAGTACTTC
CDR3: CASSPRVLSSYEQYF

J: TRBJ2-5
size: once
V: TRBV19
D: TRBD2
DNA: TGTGCCAGTAGTACCGGGGGGGGAGTAGTAGGAGCAGAGACCCAGTACTTC
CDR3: CASSTGGGVVGAETQYF

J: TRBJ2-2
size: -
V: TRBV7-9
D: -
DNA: TGTGCCCGCATAGAGAACACCGGGGAGCTGTTTTTT
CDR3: CARIENTGELFF

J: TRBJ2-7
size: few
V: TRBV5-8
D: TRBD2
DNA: TGTGCCAGCAGCTTGACTAGCGGGAGAGGTACCTATAGGTACTTC
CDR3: CASSLTSGRGTYRYF

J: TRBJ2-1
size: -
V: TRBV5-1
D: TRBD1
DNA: TGCGCCAGCAGCTTGGCCGGGACAGGGCCGGATGAGCAGTTCTTC
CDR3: CASSLAGTGPDEQFF

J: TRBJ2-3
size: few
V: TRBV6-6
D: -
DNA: TGTGCCAGCAGCCTGATGGAGACAGATACGCAGTATTTT
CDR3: CASSLMETDTQYF

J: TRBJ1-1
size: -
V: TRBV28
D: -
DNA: TGTGCCAGCAGTCAATTCGGCAGGGTTGAAGCTTTCTTT
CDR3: CASSQFGRVEAFF

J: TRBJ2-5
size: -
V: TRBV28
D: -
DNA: TGTGCCAGCAGCGGACAGTTACAAGAGACCCAGTACTTC
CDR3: CASSGQLQETQYF

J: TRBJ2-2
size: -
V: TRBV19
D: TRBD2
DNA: TGTGCCAGTAGTATCCCCCCTTCGGGAGGGGCGCATAGCACCGGGGAGCTGTTTTTT
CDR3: CASSIPPSGGAHSTGELFF

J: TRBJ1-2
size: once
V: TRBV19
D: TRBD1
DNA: TGTGCCAGTAGTATAGAGACAGGGAAGAGTGGCTACACCTTC
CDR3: CASSIETGKSGYTF

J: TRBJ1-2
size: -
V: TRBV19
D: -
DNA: TGTGCCAGTAGTACGGCCGGGACTGGCAACTATGGCTACACCTTC
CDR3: CASSTAGTGNYGYTF

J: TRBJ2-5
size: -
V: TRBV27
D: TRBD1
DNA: TGTGCCAGCAGTTCACGACAGGGGGGGGAGACCCAGTACTTC
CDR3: CASSSRQGGETQYF

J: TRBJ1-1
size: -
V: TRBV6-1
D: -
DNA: TGTGCCAGCAATGCGGGAGGGAACACTGAAGCTTTCTTT
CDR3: CASNAGGNTEAFF

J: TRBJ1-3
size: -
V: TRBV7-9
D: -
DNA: TGTGCCAGCAGCCTCTACAGGGAAGGTGGAAACACCATATATTTT
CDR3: CASSLYREGGNTIYF

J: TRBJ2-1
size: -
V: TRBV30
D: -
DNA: TGTGCCTGGAGTGTAGGACAGCGGGGCTACAATGAGCAGTTCTTC
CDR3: CAWSVGQRGYNEQFF

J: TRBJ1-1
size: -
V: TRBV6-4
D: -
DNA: TGTGCCAGCCGCCGGGAGGGAGACACTGAAGCTTTCTTT
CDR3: CASRREGDTEAFF

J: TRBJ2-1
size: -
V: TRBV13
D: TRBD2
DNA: TGTGCCAGCAGCGAGACTAGCGGGAACACGGTTGAGCAGTTCTTC
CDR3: CASSETSGNTVEQFF

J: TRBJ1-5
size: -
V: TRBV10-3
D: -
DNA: TGTGCCATCAGTGCTAACAATCAGCCCCAGCATTTT
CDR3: CAISANNQPQHF

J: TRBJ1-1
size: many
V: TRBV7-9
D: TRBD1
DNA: TGTGCCAGCAGCTTAGCGGGACAGGGACGGGCTTTCTTT
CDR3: CASSLAGQGRAFF

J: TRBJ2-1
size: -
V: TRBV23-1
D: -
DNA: TGCGCCAGCAGTCAATCCGGGGAAATTCAGGACTCAGCAGGCTACAATGAGCAGTTCTTC
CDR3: CASSQSGEIQDSAGYNEQFF

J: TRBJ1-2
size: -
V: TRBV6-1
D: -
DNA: TGTGCCAGCATCCCCAACAGATCCCCTAACTATGGCTACACCTTC
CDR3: CASIPNRSPNYGYTF

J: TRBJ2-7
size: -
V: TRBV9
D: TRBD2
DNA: TGTGCCAGCAGCGACGCCGGGGGGGACGAGCAGTACTTC
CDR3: CASSDAGGDEQYF

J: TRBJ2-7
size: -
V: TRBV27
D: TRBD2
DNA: TGTGCCAGCAGTGAAATTACAGGGGGCACGACTAGCGGGACCTACGAGCAGTACTTC
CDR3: CASSEITGGTTSGTYEQYF

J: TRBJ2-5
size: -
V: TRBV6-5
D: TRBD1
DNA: TGTGCCAGCAGACCCGGACAGGGGGCGCGGGTGACCCAGTACTTC
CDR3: CASRPGQGARVTQYF

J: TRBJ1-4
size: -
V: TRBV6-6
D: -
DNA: TGTGCCAGCAGTTACTCGGGACACCCTAATGAAAAACTGTTTTTT
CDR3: CASSYSGHPNEKLFF

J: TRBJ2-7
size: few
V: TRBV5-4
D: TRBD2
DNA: TGTGCCAGCAGCTGGTGGGGCAGCGGGAGGTTTCGGGAGCAGTACTTC
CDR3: CASSWWGSGRFREQYF

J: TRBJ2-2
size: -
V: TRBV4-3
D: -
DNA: TGCGCCAGCAGCCGGACCTCACTAGTTTCTCGTGGCACCGGGGAGCTGTTTTTT
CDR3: CASSRTSLVSRGTGELFF